Below, 25 T cell receptor beta chains from the same sample are listed, as sequenced in a study of blood T cell repertoires in COVID-19. Some clones are missing from TCRdb's copy, which holds only in-frame ones; the method was immunoSEQ multiplex PCR. The sample shows under 200,000 clones, roughly four fifths of them seen only once. The sequencing input was peripheral blood. All receptors derive from a woman in her 40s with acute or convalescent COVID-19.

This clone was seen more than once but under ten times. V gene TRBV12-3 or TRBV12-4 combines with J gene TRBJ1-2, with D tentatively TRBD1 (6 bases). The length of the CDR3 is 12 residues. The V gene lost 6 bases and the J gene lost 4 bases, with 9 bases spanning the gap. CDR3 coding DNA: TGTGCCAGCAGCTCACAGGGCTATGGCTACACCTTC. It encodes CASSSQGYGYTF.

The gene calls are TRBV6-8 and TRBJ1-5; D is unresolved. The length of the CDR3 is 13 residues. V was trimmed by 5 bases and J by 1 base, leaving 6 bases between them. Germline assignment: CDR1 MNHGY and CDR2 SAAAGT. The CDR3 protein is CASSPLSNQPQHF. The CDR3 DNA reads TGTGCCAGCAGTCCTTTAAGCAATCAGCCCCAGCATTTT.

The V call is TRBV9, the J call TRBJ2-1; no firm D call. The germline V gene encodes CDR1 SGDLS and CDR2 YYNGEE. The CDR3 covers 13 residues. V lost 0 bases and J lost 7, with 8 bases in between. The CDR3 sequence is CASSVAPGNEQFF. The CDR3 DNA follows: TGTGCCAGCAGCGTAGCTCCCGGGAATGAGCAGTTCTTC.

The chain employs TRBV27 and TRBJ2-2, with D perhaps TRBD1 (6 bases). The CDR3 is made up of 13 amino acids. Trimming took off 8 bases at V and 4 bases at J, with 11 bases between the two ends. CDR1 MNHEY and CDR2 SMNVEV come from the germline V gene (reference sequence). In nucleotides, the CDR3 is TGTGCCAGCCGGGGCAGGGGCACCGGGGAGCTGTTTTTT. This encodes CASRGRGTGELFF.

The chain recombines TRBV11-3 with TRBJ2-1, with 11 bases lining up with TRBD2. The germline gives CDR1 SGHNT, CDR2 YENEEA. The CDR3 loop spans 17 amino acids. V trimming: 0 bases; J trimming: 8 bases; junction bases outside the gene matches: 9. The CDR3 nucleotides are TGTGCCAGCAGCTTAGATGGGGGTACTAGCGGGAGTGATGAGCAGTTCTTC. Its protein product is CASSLDGGTSGSDEQFF.

CDR3 loop: CASSRQGPDTQYF. The CDR3 coding sequence is TGTGCCAGCAGCCGACAGGGGCCAGATACGCAGTATTTT. V is TRBV3-1 (or the pseudogene TRBV3-2) and J is TRBJ2-3; 8 nucleotides align to TRBD1. The CDR3 contains 13 residues. V lost 4 bases, J lost 4 bases, and 1 base stayed unmatched. From germline, CDR1 is LGHDT and CDR2 YNNKEL (reference sequence).

The chain is built from TRBV25-1 and TRBJ1-1; D not resolved. Trimming left V 2 bases short and J 8 bases short, with 6 bases between. Germline CDR1 MGHDK, CDR2 SYGVNS. The length of the CDR3 is 11 residues. The CDR3, as DNA: TGTGCCAGCAGTGAAAACAACGAAGCTTTCTTT. As protein: CASSENNEAFF.

J is TRBJ2-3 and V is TRBV27, with D uncertain. This CDR3 region has 13 residues. Trimming shortened V by 2 bases and J by 2 bases, and 5 bases separated the two germline ends. Germline V gene data show CDR1 as MNHEY and CDR2 as SMNVEV (reference sequence). CDR3 residues: CASSLTYTDTQYF. CDR3 nucleotides: TGTGCCAGCAGTTTAACCTACACAGATACGCAGTATTTT.

The chain uses TRBV5-1 and TRBJ2-7, with TRBD1 matching over 8 bases. Trimming at V came to 3 bases and at J to 6 bases, leaving 8 bases not matched to a gene. The CDR3 length is 14 residues. CDR1 SGHRS and CDR2 YFSETQ come from the germline V gene. The CDR3 DNA reads TGCGCCAGCAGCTCCGGACAGGGCCTCTCCGAGCAGTACTTC. It encodes CASSSGQGLSEQYF.

Only one count was recorded for this clone. This chain uses TRBV5-4 with TRBJ2-3, with D possibly being TRBD1 (7 bases). V dropped 0 bases and J dropped 3 bases, with 11 bases sitting between them. CDR3 length: 15 residues. The V gene's germline CDR1 is SGHNT and CDR2 YYREEE (reference sequence). The CDR3 region has the DNA TGTGCCAGCAGCTTGGCAGGGGGGATGACAGATACGCAGTATTTT. Translating it yields CASSLAGGMTDTQYF.

The gene calls are TRBV5-1 and TRBJ1-4; no definite D call. CDR1 and CDR2 from the germline V gene are SGHRS and YFSETQ. The CDR3 covers 12 residues. The ends were cut back, 4 bases at V and 10 bases at J, with 11 bases in the middle. Written as DNA, the CDR3 is TGCGCCAGCAGCCCCGGAAGAGGAAAACTGTTTTTT. Translated: CASSPGRGKLFF.

This clone has more than one count but fewer than ten. The chain carries TRBV5-4 and TRBJ2-4; D might be TRBD2 (6 bases). Trimming removed 4 bases from V and 0 bases from J, with 11 bases in between. This CDR3 comprises 15 residues. Germline V gives CDR1 SGHNT, CDR2 YYREEE (reference sequence). The CDR3 coding sequence is TGTGCCAGCAGCGCCCCGGGGGTAGCCAAAAACATTCAGTACTTC. As protein: CASSAPGVAKNIQYF. Complete variable domain (other parts from reference TRBV5-4 and TRBJ2-4): ETGVTQSPTHLIKTRGQQVTLRCSSQSGHNTVSWYQQALGQGPQFIFQYYREEENGRGNFPPRFSGLQFPNYSSELNVNALELDDSALYLCASSAPGVAKNIQYFGAGTRLSVL.

Only a few counts were recorded for this clone. This chain uses TRBV9 with TRBJ1-3, with D tentatively TRBD1 (5 bases). This CDR3 has 17 residues. CDR1 and CDR2 from the germline V gene are SGDLS and YYNGEE. V was trimmed by 4 bases and J by 3 bases, leaving 20 bases between them. The CDR3 loop is CASSTRDGRASGNTIYF. The CDR3 DNA is TGTGCCAGCAGCACCCGGGACGGGAGGGCGAGTGGAAACACCATATATTTT.

The rearrangement uses TRBV7-2 and TRBJ1-2, with TRBD1 matching over 9 bases. V shed 5 bases, J shed 2 bases, and the junction held 6 bases outside the gene matches. This CDR3 is built from 15 residues. Germline CDR1 and CDR2: SGHTA and FQGNSA. CDR3 residues: CASSRTGGANYGYTF. CDR3 nucleotides: TGTGCCAGCAGCAGAACAGGGGGCGCAAACTATGGCTACACCTTC.

The chain employs TRBV5-6 and TRBJ1-4, with a weak D call TRBD1 (5 bases). Per germline, CDR1 SGHDT and CDR2 YYEEEE. The CDR3 consists of 12 residues. V lost 2 bases and J 12 bases, leaving 11 bases between the germline ends. CDR3 coding DNA: TGTGCCAGCAGCTTCGGGGGACGGGAACTGTTTTTT. The encoded protein is CASSFGGRELFF.

The V call is TRBV4-1, the J call TRBJ1-1, with TRBD1 matching over 7 bases. After removal of 3 bases from V and 4 bases from J, the junction contained 8 bases not matched to a gene. The CDR3 totals 15 residues. The germline CDR1 and CDR2 sequences are MGHRA and YSYEKL. The CDR3 region has the DNA TGCGCCAGCAGCCAGACGATCCCAGGGGGCACTGAAGCTTTCTTT. Amino acid sequence: CASSQTIPGGTEAFF.

J is TRBJ1-6 and V is TRBV11-2, with D possibly matching TRBD1 (5 bases). There are 14 residues in the CDR3. V gave up 1 base and J gave up 13 bases, with 14 bases separating them. Germline-derived CDR1 and CDR2 are SGHAT and FQNNGV. The CDR3 nucleotides are TGTGCCAGCAGCTTAGTTGGCGGGGCGCGGCCCCTCCACTTT. Its protein product is CASSLVGGARPLHF.

The J gene is TRBJ2-7, the V gene TRBV9; 10 bases align to TRBD2. This CDR3 is built from 15 residues. V gave up 0 bases and J gave up 2 bases; unmatched junction bases: 2. Germline V lookup: CDR1 SGDLS, CDR2 YYNGEE. The CDR3 loop reads CASSVGLAGAYEQYF. The CDR3 nucleotides are TGTGCCAGCAGCGTAGGGCTAGCGGGAGCCTACGAGCAGTACTTC. The whole variable domain, remainder taken from reference TRBV9 and TRBJ2-7, is DSGVTQTPKHLITATGQRVTLRCSPRSGDLSVYWYQQSLDQGLQFLIQYYNGEERAKGNILERFSAQQFPDLHSELNLSSLELGDSALYFCASSVGLAGAYEQYFGPGTRLTVT.

CDR3 protein: CASSLEDRAYDTQYF. The CDR3 bases are TGCGCCAGCAGCTTGGAGGACAGGGCTTACGATACGCAGTATTTT. The chain couples TRBV5-1 to TRBJ2-3, with 8 bases fitting TRBD1. Germline V gene lookup returns CDR1 SGHRS and CDR2 YFSETQ. V lost 0 bases to trimming and J lost 6 bases; unmatched junction nucleotides: 6. The CDR3 extends over 15 amino acids.

The chain recombines TRBV6-5 with TRBJ2-7; no firm D call. The CDR3 runs 14 residues. Germline V CDR1 and CDR2: MNHEY, SVGAGI. The V end lost 6 bases, the J end lost 0 bases, and 12 bases lay between the germline ends. The CDR3 DNA is TGTGCCAGCAGCCCCCCGACAAGCTCCTACGAGCAGTACTTC. Amino acids: CASSPPTSSYEQYF.

The chain is built from TRBV7-6 and TRBJ1-4, with TRBD1 as a possible D gene (6 bases). The CDR3 sequence is 14 residues long. V shed 1 base and J shed 8 bases, with 11 bases lying between them. Germline V gene data show CDR1 as SGHVS and CDR2 as FNYEAQ. CDR3: CASSLGRGIEKLFF. DNA for the CDR3: TGTGCCAGCAGCTTAGGCAGGGGTATAGAAAAACTGTTTTTT.

The chain recombines TRBV10-2 with TRBJ2-5; 9 bases align to TRBD2. The CDR3 length is 17 residues. Germline lookup yields CDR1 WSHSY and CDR2 SAAADI. V gave up 7 bases and J gave up 5 bases; unmatched junction bases: 17. The CDR3 coding sequence is TGCGCCAGCACCTTCCGGGGGCTAGCGGGATGGAGCGAGACCCAGTACTTC. It codes for CASTFRGLAGWSETQYF.

V and J are TRBV14 and TRBJ1-2; no firm D call. Germline CDR1 reads SGHDN; CDR2 reads FVKESK. There are 14 residues in the CDR3. The V end lost 4 bases, the J end lost 7 bases, and 16 bases lay between the germline ends. The CDR3 loop reads CASSRQLSSSGYTF. The CDR3 coding sequence is TGTGCCAGCAGCCGTCAGTTGTCTTCTAGTGGCTACACCTTC.

The chain combines TRBV2 with TRBJ2-1; TRBD2 matches at 9 bases. V was pared by 8 bases and J by 0 bases, with 11 bases of the junction left unmatched. The CDR3 is made up of 17 amino acids. Germline V gene lookup returns CDR1 SNHLY and CDR2 FYNNEI. CDR3 coding DNA: TGTGCCAGCCGTCGAGGACTAGCGTCAAGCTCCTACAATGAGCAGTTCTTC. This gives the protein CASRRGLASSSYNEQFF.

The chain is built from TRBV2 and TRBJ2-1; possible D gene TRBD1, 6 bases. The CDR3 has 15 amino acids. V was cut by 6 bases and J by 0 bases, with 12 bases left in between. Germline assignment: CDR1 SNHLY and CDR2 FYNNEI. The CDR3 here is CASRGAAGSYNEQFF. CDR3 DNA sequence: TGTGCCAGCAGGGGGGCAGCTGGCTCCTACAATGAGCAGTTCTTC.